These 8 T cell receptor beta chains share one sample of origin, sequenced in a study of CXCR3-negative and CXCR3-positive naive CD8 T cells. These receptors' targets are unknown. TRB cDNA was prepared as libraries by UMI-labeled 5' RACE. TCRdb reprocessed the 5' RACE reads; each CDR3 protein has one entry and no DNA is given. This sample's table reports some 120,000 distinct CDR3 sequences. Study findings and constraints: More hydrophobic TRB CDR3s occurred in CXCR3-positive than in CXCR3-negative naive cells.

Specimen: naive CXCR3+ CD8+ T cells from blood. Subset indicated: CD45RO-CCR7+CD27+CD95- naive CD8+ T cells expressing CXCR3 (TNR3+). Every receptor here comes from a human donor in good health. Some clones in this sample may be carry-over from other donors' samples.

The J gene is TRBJ2-7, the V gene TRBV7-9. CDR1 SEHNR and CDR2 FQNEAQ come from the germline V gene (reference sequence). The CDR3 contains 12 residues. The CDR3 region is CASSLALGEQYF.

V and J are TRBV20-1 and TRBJ2-7; lacking DNA, the TRBD1 call made by TCRdb goes unchecked. The CDR3 is 17 amino acids. Germline V gene sequence: CDR1 DFQATT, CDR2 SNEGSKA (reference sequence). CDR3 in amino acids: CSAENLVRTGDNHEQYF.

The chain is built from TRBV6-5 and TRBJ2-1; the TCRdb call, TRBD2, lacks DNA for checking. Germline CDR1 is MNHEY and CDR2 is SVGAGI. This CDR3 contains 15 residues. This chain's CDR3 is CASSYSGTSQNEQFF.

J is TRBJ2-1 and V is TRBV7-9. CDR1 and CDR2 (germline): SEHNR, FQNEAQ (reference sequence). This CDR3 region has 12 residues. The CDR3 sequence is CASSLDYHEQFF.

The chain employs TRBV20-1 and TRBJ2-5; TCRdb reports TRBD1, a call that lacks DNA to check it against. Germline V lookup: CDR1 DFQATT, CDR2 SNEGSKA (reference sequence). The CDR3 runs to 14 residues. CDR3 residues: CSARDLGGSETQYF.

The CDR3 loop is CASSLVQTRTDTQYF. The chain links TRBV7-9 to TRBJ2-3. There are 15 residues in the CDR3. Germline assignment: CDR1 SEHNR and CDR2 FQNEAQ (reference sequence).

V gene TRBV20-1 combines with J gene TRBJ2-7; TCRdb gives TRBD2 as the D gene, but with no DNA this cannot be confirmed. CDR3 length equals 15 residues. Germline V lookup: CDR1 DFQATT, CDR2 SNEGSKA (reference sequence). The CDR3 reads CSAGGEAPDWNEQYF.

V gene TRBV21-1 combines with J gene TRBJ2-1; TCRdb returns TRBD2, unconfirmable since there is no DNA. TRBV21-1 is shown as a pseudogene. This CDR3 comprises 18 residues. CDR3 residues: CASTLRGLAGRSYNEQFF.